This T cell receptor beta chain was obtained from a study of CD8+CD57+ T cells in acquired aplastic anemia (dated by TCRdb to the late 2010s). In terms of the full investigation: DNA extracted from sorted CD4+ and CD8+ cells had a mean of about 3 ug, with a range of roughly 0.2 to 30 ug. Mean read counts for healthy donor samples were about 10.8 million for CD4+ cells and roughly 12 million for CD8+ cells. The full study reports these points: No significant difference in CD8+ Simpson's diversity was found between patients and healthy controls (P=0.060). Some 30 CD8+ CDR3 sequences were shared between patients and controls but appeared highly expressed in patients and within their immunodominant clones.

TCR beta VDJ combination and CDR3 sequence profiling used genomic DNA as the template. An Illumina HiSeq 2000 was used for TCR repertoire sequencing. Under the source paper's analysis protocol: Repertoires were assessed using TRBV/TRBJ rearrangement plots, CDR3 size and DJ length profiles, and Simpson's diversity index. Whichever DNA sequence was most abundant in the deep sequencing data was defined as the immunodominant clone. CDR3 amino acid sequences were checked for sharing between subjects and were compared against published repertoires and the VDJdb database. The public reads were reanalyzed by TCRdb: fastp trimming at Q25, MiXCR alignment, in-frame beta chains only. Under each unique CDR3 protein, matching rows form one entry showing the most common genes and DNA. None of the V and J calls come from the authors' own analysis; TCRdb made them. Present in this sample are fewer than 100,000 distinct CDR3 sequences, around 44% of which were seen just once. Of the sample, around 63% falls within the top ten clones.

Trimming takes 4 bases from V and 4 bases from J, and the germline ends sit 14 bases apart. The CDR1 and CDR2 encoded by the germline V gene (reference sequence) are LGHDT and YNNKEL. The CDR3 starts with the cysteine, ends with the phenylalanine, and has 15 residues. Only CDR3 DNA remains: 45 bases, in frame from the first base. This clonotype was counted a few times. Its antigen specificity is not known. No base quality information exists; no much larger clone differs at one position. In the study, sorted CD4+ and CD8+ blood T cells from patients with severe aplastic anemia and from healthy subjects underwent deep sequencing of TCR repertoires. Ficoll-Paque density gradient centrifugation was used to isolate peripheral blood mononuclear cells. Before DNA extraction, CD4+ and CD8+ T cells were sorted with FACS or magnetic beads.

The chain joins TRBV3-1 to TRBJ2-1, with the D gene uncertain. Sequenced input: sorted CD4+, CD8+, or CD8+CD57+ T cells (not recorded which) from PBMCs. This TCR was sampled from a human donor in good health, serving as a control. The DNA is as follows: TGTGCCAGCAGCCCCCAATCGGCGGTTTACAATGAGCAGTTCTTC. Its coded protein is CASSPQSAVYNEQFF.